The 4 T cell receptor beta chains below all came from one sample that was sequenced in a study of shared clonotypes between healthy human individuals. The method was immunoSEQ multiplex PCR; TCRdb's version includes in-frame clones alone and lacks a portion of them. The sample yields fewer than 1.8 million clones, approximately 98.5% seen once. Sequenced: naive CD4+ T cells sorted from blood. Sample subset: CD45RA+ positively selected. These receptors came from a man aged 25 to 45 in good health.

J is TRBJ2-2 and V is TRBV28; TRBD1 matches at 12 bases. With 2 bases clipped from V and 3 bases from J, the junction kept 7 bases outside the gene matches. CDR3 length: 18 amino acids. Germline CDR1 reads MDHEN; CDR2 reads SYDVKM. CDR3 coding DNA: TGTGCCAGCAGTTTAGGGACAGGGGGCGCGAGATACACCGGGGAGCTGTTTTTT. This sequence encodes CASSLGTGGARYTGELFF.

The rearrangement uses TRBV2 and TRBJ2-7; D may be TRBD2 (6 bases). V lost 3 bases, J lost 3 bases, and 15 bases lay in between. Germline V gives CDR1 SNHLY, CDR2 FYNNEI. There are 15 residues in the CDR3. In nucleotides, the CDR3 is TGTGCCAGCAGTGAGGGGGGACTTATAAACTACGAGCAGTACTTC. As protein: CASSEGGLINYEQYF.

This chain's CDR3 is CASTSGQGDYEQYF. CDR3 coding DNA: TGTGCCAGCACCTCGGGACAGGGTGACTACGAGCAGTACTTC. The chain couples TRBV9 to TRBJ2-7, with 9 positions matching TRBD1. The J segment lost 3 bases and the V segment lost 6 bases, leaving 7 bases of the junction unmatched. Germline CDR1 and CDR2: SGDLS and YYNGEE. CDR3 length: 14 residues.

DNA for the CDR3: TGTGCCAGCAGCGCCAAGTTGGTAGCGGGGTACACCGGGGAGCTGTTTTTT. It codes for CASSAKLVAGYTGELFF. The J gene is TRBJ2-2, the V gene TRBV9, with 8 positions matching TRBD2. The germline CDR1 and CDR2 sequences are SGDLS and YYNGEE. Trimming took 3 bases from V and 3 from J; bases not matched to a gene: 10. The CDR3 sequence is 17 residues long. The full variable domain, rest sourced from reference TRBV9 and TRBJ2-2, is DSGVTQTPKHLITATGQRVTLRCSPRSGDLSVYWYQQSLDQGLQFLIQYYNGEERAKGNILERFSAQQFPDLHSELNLSSLELGDSALYFCASSAKLVAGYTGELFFGEGSRLTVL.